One T cell receptor (beta chain) is described in this entry. Its antigen is not known. This specimen comes from a study of cytomegalovirus exposure and HLA in healthy donors. Study information: The approximately 670 first-cohort repertoires and the 120 or so validation repertoires shared the same platform, a later analysis reported.

Study observations and caveats: Listed as cytomegalovirus-associated were about 160 TCR beta chains. Whilst most TCR sequences proved rare, a subset of public TCRs occurred across many donors.

The CDR3 extends over 13 amino acids. CDR1 is LNHDA, CDR2 SQIVND, per germline (reference sequence). J was trimmed by 6 bases and V by 9 bases; bases with no gene match: 5. Repertoires were generated with immunoSEQ multiplex PCR, while TCRdb's copy carries only in-frame clones and drops some. The data show over 150,000 clones, about 90% seen once. The source is a woman under 30 in good health and CMV-seropositive. What was sequenced was PBMCs. The chain recombines TRBV19 with TRBJ2-1; 10 bases are shared with TRBD1. The CDR3 region is CASRDRGVNEQFF. In nucleotides, the CDR3 is TGTGCCAGCCGGGACAGGGGTGTCAATGAGCAGTTCTTC.